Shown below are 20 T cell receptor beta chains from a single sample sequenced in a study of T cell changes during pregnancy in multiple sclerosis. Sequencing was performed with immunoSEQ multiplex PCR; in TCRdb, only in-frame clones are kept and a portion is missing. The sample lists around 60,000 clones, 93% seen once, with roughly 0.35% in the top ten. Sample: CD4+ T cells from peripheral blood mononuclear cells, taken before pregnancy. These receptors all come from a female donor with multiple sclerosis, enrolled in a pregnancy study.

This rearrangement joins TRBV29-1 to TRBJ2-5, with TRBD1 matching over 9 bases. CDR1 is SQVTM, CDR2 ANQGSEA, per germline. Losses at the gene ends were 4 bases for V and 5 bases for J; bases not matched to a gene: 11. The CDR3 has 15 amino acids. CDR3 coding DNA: TGCAGCGTTGCGTACAACAGGGGGCTAAGGGAGACCCAGTACTTC. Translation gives CSVAYNRGLRETQYF.

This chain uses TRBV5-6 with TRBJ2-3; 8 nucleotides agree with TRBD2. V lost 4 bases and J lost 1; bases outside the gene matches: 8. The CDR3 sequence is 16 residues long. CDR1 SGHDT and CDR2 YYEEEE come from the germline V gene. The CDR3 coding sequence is TGTGCCAGCAGCCGGACCGGGGGGGCTGGCACAGATACGCAGTATTTT. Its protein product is CASSRTGGAGTDTQYF.

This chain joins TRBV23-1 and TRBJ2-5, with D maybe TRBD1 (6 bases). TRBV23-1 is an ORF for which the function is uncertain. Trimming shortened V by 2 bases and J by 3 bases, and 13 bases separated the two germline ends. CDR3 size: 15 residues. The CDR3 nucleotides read TGCGCCAGCAGTCAAACGCCGGGACAAAAAGAGACCCAGTACTTC. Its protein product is CASSQTPGQKETQYF.

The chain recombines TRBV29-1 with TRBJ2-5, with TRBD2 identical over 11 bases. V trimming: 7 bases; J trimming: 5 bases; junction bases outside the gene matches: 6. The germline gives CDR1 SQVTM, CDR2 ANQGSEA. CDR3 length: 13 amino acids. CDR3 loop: CSALAGGTETQYF. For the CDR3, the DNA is TGCAGCGCGCTAGCGGGAGGTACCGAGACCCAGTACTTC.

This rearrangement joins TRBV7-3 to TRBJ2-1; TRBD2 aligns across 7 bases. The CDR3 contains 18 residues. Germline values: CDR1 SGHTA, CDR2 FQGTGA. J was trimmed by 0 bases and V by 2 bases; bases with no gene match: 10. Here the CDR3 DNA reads TGTGCCAGCAGCTTACTTCCGAGCGGGACGAGCTCCTACAATGAGCAGTTCTTC. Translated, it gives CASSLLPSGTSSYNEQFF. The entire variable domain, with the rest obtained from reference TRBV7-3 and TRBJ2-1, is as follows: GAGVSQTPSNKVTEKGKYVELRCDPISGHTALYWYRQSLGQGPEFLIYFQGTGAADDSGLPNDRFFAVRPEGSVSTLKIQRTERGDSAVYLCASSLLPSGTSSYNEQFFGPGTRLTVL.

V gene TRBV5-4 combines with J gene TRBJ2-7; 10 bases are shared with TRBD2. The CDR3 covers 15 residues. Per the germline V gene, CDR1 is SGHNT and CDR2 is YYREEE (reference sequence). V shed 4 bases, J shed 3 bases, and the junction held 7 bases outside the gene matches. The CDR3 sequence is CASSGTRTSGYEQYF. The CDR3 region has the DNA TGTGCCAGCAGCGGGACGCGGACTAGCGGCTACGAGCAGTACTTC.

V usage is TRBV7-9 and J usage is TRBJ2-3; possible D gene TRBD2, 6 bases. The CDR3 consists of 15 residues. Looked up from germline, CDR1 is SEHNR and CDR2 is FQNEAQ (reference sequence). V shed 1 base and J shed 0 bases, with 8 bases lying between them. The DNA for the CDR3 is TGTGCCAGCAGCTTAGTCGGGAGTAGCACAGATACGCAGTATTTT. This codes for CASSLVGSSTDTQYF.

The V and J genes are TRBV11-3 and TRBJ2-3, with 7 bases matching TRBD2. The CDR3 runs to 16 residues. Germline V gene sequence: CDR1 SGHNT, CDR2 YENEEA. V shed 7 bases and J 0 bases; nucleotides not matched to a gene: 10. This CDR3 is CASTLAVGGSTDTQYF. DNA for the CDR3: TGTGCCAGCACCCTCGCGGTGGGGGGGAGCACAGATACGCAGTATTTT.

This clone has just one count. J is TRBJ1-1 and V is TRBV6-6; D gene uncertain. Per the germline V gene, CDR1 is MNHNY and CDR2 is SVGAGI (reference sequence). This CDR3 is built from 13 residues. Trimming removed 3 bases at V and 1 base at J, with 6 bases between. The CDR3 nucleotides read TGTGCCAGCAGTTATATATCGAACACTGAAGCTTTCTTT. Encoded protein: CASSYISNTEAFF.

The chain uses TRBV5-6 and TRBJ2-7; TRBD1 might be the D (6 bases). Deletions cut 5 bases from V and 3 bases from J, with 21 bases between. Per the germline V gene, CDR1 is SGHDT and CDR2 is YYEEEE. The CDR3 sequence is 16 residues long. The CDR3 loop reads CASSLKVGGFFYEQYF. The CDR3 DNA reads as TGTGCCAGCAGTCTTAAGGTAGGGGGATTCTTCTACGAGCAGTACTTC.

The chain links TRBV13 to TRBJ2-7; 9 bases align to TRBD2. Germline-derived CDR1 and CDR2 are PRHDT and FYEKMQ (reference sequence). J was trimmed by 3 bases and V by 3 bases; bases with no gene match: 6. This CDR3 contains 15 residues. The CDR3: CASSLGGRAVYEQYF. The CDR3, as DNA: TGTGCCAGCAGCTTGGGCGGGAGGGCCGTCTACGAGCAGTACTTC.

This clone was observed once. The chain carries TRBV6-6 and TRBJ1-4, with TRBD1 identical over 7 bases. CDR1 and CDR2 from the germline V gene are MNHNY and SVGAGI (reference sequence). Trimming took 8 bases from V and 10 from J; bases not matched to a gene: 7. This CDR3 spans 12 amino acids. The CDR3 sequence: CASGDSEGKLFF. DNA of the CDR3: TGTGCCAGCGGGGACAGTGAGGGAAAACTGTTTTTT.

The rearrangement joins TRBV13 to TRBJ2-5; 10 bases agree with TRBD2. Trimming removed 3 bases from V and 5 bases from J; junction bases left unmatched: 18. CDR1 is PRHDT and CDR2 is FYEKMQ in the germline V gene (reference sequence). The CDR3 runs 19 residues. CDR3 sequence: CASSLGLAYINRANETQYF. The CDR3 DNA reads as TGTGCCAGCAGCTTGGGACTAGCGTACATTAACAGGGCAAACGAGACCCAGTACTTC.

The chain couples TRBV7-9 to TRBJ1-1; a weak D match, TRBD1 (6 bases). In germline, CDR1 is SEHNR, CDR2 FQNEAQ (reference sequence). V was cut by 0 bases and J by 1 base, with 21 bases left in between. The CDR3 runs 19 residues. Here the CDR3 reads CASSLAWVGRGDRNTEAFF. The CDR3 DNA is TGTGCCAGCAGCTTAGCGTGGGTGGGCAGGGGCGACAGGAACACTGAAGCTTTCTTT.

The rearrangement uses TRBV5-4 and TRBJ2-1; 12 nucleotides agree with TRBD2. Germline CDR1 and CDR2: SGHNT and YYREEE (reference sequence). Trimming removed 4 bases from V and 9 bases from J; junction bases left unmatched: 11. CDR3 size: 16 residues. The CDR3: CASSKRTSGTFGEQFF. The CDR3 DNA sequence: TGTGCCAGCAGCAAAAGGACTAGCGGGACTTTTGGTGAGCAGTTCTTC.

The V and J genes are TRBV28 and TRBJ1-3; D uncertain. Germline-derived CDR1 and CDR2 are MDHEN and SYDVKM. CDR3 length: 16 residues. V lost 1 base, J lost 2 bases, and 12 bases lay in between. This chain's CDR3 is CASSLLLGLAGNTIYF. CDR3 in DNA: TGTGCCAGCAGTTTATTGCTGGGTCTAGCTGGAAACACCATATATTTT.

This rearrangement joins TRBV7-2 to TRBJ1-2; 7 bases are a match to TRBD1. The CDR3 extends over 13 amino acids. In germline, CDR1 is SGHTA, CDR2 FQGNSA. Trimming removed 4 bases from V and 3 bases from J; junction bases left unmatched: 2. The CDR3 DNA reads TGTGCCAGCAGCTCCAGGGGGGACTATGGCTACACCTTC. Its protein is CASSSRGDYGYTF.

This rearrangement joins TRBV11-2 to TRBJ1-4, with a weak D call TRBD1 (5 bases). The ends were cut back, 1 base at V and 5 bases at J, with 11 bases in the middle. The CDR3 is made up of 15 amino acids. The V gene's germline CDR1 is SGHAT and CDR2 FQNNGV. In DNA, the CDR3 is TGTGCCAGCAGCTTAGTCGGGGACTTGAATGAAAAACTGTTTTTT. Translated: CASSLVGDLNEKLFF.

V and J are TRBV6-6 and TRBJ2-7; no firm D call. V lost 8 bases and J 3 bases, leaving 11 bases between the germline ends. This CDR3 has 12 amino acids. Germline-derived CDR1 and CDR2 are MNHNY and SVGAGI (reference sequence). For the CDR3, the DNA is TGTGCCAGCGGTGGCAGTTACTACGAGCAGTACTTC. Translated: CASGGSYYEQYF.

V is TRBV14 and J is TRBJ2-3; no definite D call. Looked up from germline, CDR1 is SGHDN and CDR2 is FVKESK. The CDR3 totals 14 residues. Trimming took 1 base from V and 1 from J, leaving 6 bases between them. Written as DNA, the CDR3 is TGTGCCAGCAGCCAAGGTCTAGGCACAGATACGCAGTATTTT. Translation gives CASSQGLGTDTQYF.